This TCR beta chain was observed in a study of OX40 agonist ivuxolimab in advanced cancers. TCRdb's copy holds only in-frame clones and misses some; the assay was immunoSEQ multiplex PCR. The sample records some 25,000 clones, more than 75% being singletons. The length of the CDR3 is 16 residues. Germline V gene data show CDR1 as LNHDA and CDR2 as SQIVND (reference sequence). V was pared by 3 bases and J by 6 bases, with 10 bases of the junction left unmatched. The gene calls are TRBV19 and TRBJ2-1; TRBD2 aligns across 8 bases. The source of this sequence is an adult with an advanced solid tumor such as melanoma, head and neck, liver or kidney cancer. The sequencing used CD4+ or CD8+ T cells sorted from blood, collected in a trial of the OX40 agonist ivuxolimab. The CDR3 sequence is CASSMVGLAGTNEQFF. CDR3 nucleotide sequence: TGTGCCAGTAGTATGGTCGGGCTAGCGGGCACCAATGAGCAGTTCTTC.